These 32 T cell receptor beta chains were all obtained from the same sample, sequenced in a study of T cell responses to AZD1222 COVID-19 vaccine. Here immunoSEQ multiplex PCR was the method, and the copy in TCRdb shows in-frame clones only, minus some. The data hold roughly 180,000 clones, with 87% observed a single time. The input for sequencing was peripheral blood, taken on day 0 of MenACWY control vaccination. These receptors originate from an adult in good health.

The chain uses TRBV20-1 and TRBJ1-5; no clear D. CDR3 length: 10 residues. V was clipped by 6 bases and J by 9 bases, with 9 bases between them. Germline CDR1 and CDR2: DFQATT and SNEGSKA (reference sequence). The CDR3 protein is CSARWLPQHF. CDR3 DNA: TGCAGTGCAAGGTGGCTGCCCCAGCATTTT.

Comment on this clone: An end of the junction differs from the germline gene, which may be a read error. This chain links TRBV4-3 with TRBJ1-6; TRBD1 matches 7 bases. Looked up from germline, CDR1 is LGHNA and CDR2 is YSLEER. The CDR3 consists of 15 residues. Here the CDR3 reads CASSQDGTDNSPLHF. Here the CDR3 DNA reads TGCGCCAGCAGCCAAGACGGGACAGATAACTCACCCCTCCACTTT.

The J gene is TRBJ1-6, the V gene TRBV28; D unresolved. Germline V CDR1 and CDR2: MDHEN, SYDVKM. This CDR3 is 12 amino acids long. With 7 bases removed from V and 5 bases from J, the gap between germline ends came to 6 bases. CDR3 protein: CASTQNNSPLHF. DNA of the CDR3: TGTGCCAGCACCCAGAATAATTCACCCCTCCACTTT.

The gene calls are TRBV5-1 and TRBJ1-4, with D possibly being TRBD1 (5 bases). CDR3 length: 14 residues. V was cut by 0 bases and J by 8 bases, with 11 bases left in between. Germline V gene sequence: CDR1 SGHRS, CDR2 YFSETQ. The CDR3 bases are TGCGCCAGCAGCTTGGGAACAGGTGACGAAAAACTGTTTTTT. As protein: CASSLGTGDEKLFF. The full variable domain, completed using reference TRBV5-1 and TRBJ1-4, is KAGVTQTPRYLIKTRGQQVTLSCSPISGHRSVSWYQQTPGQGLQFLFEYFSETQRNKGNFPGRFSGRQFSNSRSEMNVSTLELGDSALYLCASSLGTGDEKLFFGSGTQLSVL.

The chain employs TRBV10-3 and TRBJ2-3, with 9 positions matching TRBD1. CDR1 is ENHRY and CDR2 is SYGVKD in the germline V gene. V shed 6 bases and J 4 bases; nucleotides not matched to a gene: 5. This CDR3 contains 14 residues. The CDR3 loop reads CAIRGTGSSDTQYF. The DNA of the CDR3 is TGTGCCATCAGGGGGACAGGGTCTTCAGATACGCAGTATTTT.

The rearrangement uses TRBV5-1 and TRBJ2-3, with D unresolved. The CDR3 extends over 13 amino acids. CDR1 and CDR2 from the germline V gene are SGHRS and YFSETQ. The germline V and J ends were trimmed by 1 base and 2 bases, with 5 bases remaining between them. The CDR3 reads CASSLIPTDTQYF. CDR3 coding DNA: TGCGCCAGCAGCTTGATCCCCACAGATACGCAGTATTTT.

The gene calls are TRBV6-2 or TRBV6-3 and TRBJ2-7, with TRBD1 as a possible D gene (6 bases). This CDR3 comprises 13 residues. Germline lookup yields CDR1 MNHEY and CDR2 SVGEGT. Trimming cost V 2 bases and J 6 bases, with 11 bases left between them. CDR3 DNA sequence: TGTGCCAGCAGTTACCAAGGGGGTCTCGAGCAGTACTTC. Residues: CASSYQGGLEQYF.

This sequence joins TRBV5-1 and TRBJ1-2, with 8 nucleotides matching TRBD1. The CDR3 length is 15 residues. The trim removed 4 bases at V and 2 bases at J, leaving 7 bases unmatched. The germline V gene has CDR1 SGHRS and CDR2 YFSETQ. The CDR3 DNA follows: TGCGCCAGCAGCACGGGACAGGCGCCCAACTATGGCTACACCTTC. Translation: CASSTGQAPNYGYTF.

This clone was observed a handful of times. This chain links TRBV5-6 with TRBJ2-1; TRBD2 agrees at 11 bases. V lost 0 bases, J lost 7 bases, and 9 bases stayed unmatched. CDR3 length: 17 amino acids. Germline V gene lookup returns CDR1 SGHDT and CDR2 YYEEEE. This chain's CDR3 is CASSLGLAGINGNEQFF. CDR3 bases: TGTGCCAGCAGCTTGGGACTAGCGGGGATAAATGGGAATGAGCAGTTCTTC.

This clone was counted between two and nine times. The CDR3 protein is CASKQGGSNYGYTF. As DNA, the CDR3 is TGTGCCAGCAAACAGGGGGGGTCTAACTATGGCTACACCTTC. The chain joins TRBV25-1 to TRBJ1-2; 8 bases are shared with TRBD1. The CDR3 totals 14 residues. The germline CDR1 and CDR2 sequences are MGHDK and SYGVNS. The V segment lost 7 bases and the J segment 0 bases; nucleotides outside the gene matches: 4.

The V call is TRBV6-2 or TRBV6-3, the J call TRBJ2-7, with D perhaps TRBD1 (5 bases). The V and J ends lost 4 bases and 9 bases respectively, with 10 bases between them. In germline, CDR1 is MNHEY, CDR2 SVGEGT. This CDR3 contains 11 residues. This CDR3 is CASSSQGAQYF. Here the CDR3 DNA reads TGTGCCAGCAGTTCCCAGGGTGCGCAGTACTTC.

The chain joins TRBV14 to TRBJ2-3; TRBD1 aligns across 9 bases. J lost 6 bases, V lost 4 bases, and 8 bases had no gene match. Germline V lookup: CDR1 SGHDN, CDR2 FVKESK. This CDR3 is built from 15 residues. This chain's CDR3 is CASSRRTGEADTQYF. DNA for the CDR3: TGTGCCAGCAGCCGCCGGACAGGGGAGGCGGATACGCAGTATTTT.

The chain employs TRBV5-4 and TRBJ2-7; TRBD1 matches at 8 bases. This CDR3 is built from 13 residues. The V gene end was trimmed by 2 bases and the J gene end by 5 bases; junction bases not matched to a gene: 3. Germline CDR1 is SGHNT and CDR2 is YYREEE (reference sequence). CDR3 DNA: TGTGCCAGCAGCTTCAACAGGGGGGACGAGCAGTACTTC. Translated: CASSFNRGDEQYF.

A single count supports this clone. The V gene is TRBV24-1, the J gene TRBJ2-7, with D possibly matching TRBD2 (5 bases). This CDR3 region has 13 residues. V lost 4 bases and J lost 4, with 10 bases in between. CDR1 is KGHDR, CDR2 SFDVKD, per germline. This CDR3 reads CATSENSGYEQYF. The CDR3 coding sequence is TGTGCCACCAGTGAAAACTCGGGGTACGAGCAGTACTTC.

This chain links TRBV28 with TRBJ1-2, with D maybe TRBD1 (6 bases). This CDR3 is 12 amino acids long. Trimming took 8 bases from V and 4 from J, leaving 11 bases between them. Germline CDR1 and CDR2: MDHEN and SYDVKM. The CDR3 bases are TGTGCCAGCGAGGACAGCCGCTATGGCTACACCTTC. This translates into CASEDSRYGYTF.

The chain combines TRBV11-3 with TRBJ1-4; D is unclear. CDR1 is SGHNT and CDR2 is YENEEA in the germline V gene. This CDR3 has 17 amino acids. Trimming took 1 base from V and 0 from J, leaving 12 bases between them. CDR3 protein: CASSLVLGNSTNEKLFF. CDR3 in DNA: TGTGCCAGCAGCTTAGTGCTGGGGAATTCAACTAATGAAAAACTGTTTTTT.

The chain uses TRBV12-3 or TRBV12-4 and TRBJ1-5; TRBD1 might be the D (6 bases). The ends were cut back, 5 bases at V and 7 bases at J, with 12 bases in the middle. This CDR3 contains 13 residues. CDR3 nucleotides: TGTGCCAGCAGTACCCAGGGGAAGCAGCCCCAGCATTTT. Its protein product is CASSTQGKQPQHF.

This chain uses TRBV28 with TRBJ2-1; TRBD1 aligns across 7 bases. The CDR3 consists of 15 residues. V lost 5 bases and J lost 5; bases outside the gene matches: 9. Germline CDR1 MDHEN, CDR2 SYDVKM. The chain's CDR3 is CASSPRDSVHNEQFF. The CDR3 DNA is TGTGCCAGCAGTCCCCGGGACAGTGTCCACAATGAGCAGTTCTTC.

The chain employs TRBV27 and TRBJ2-7; 14 nucleotides match TRBD2. CDR3 length equals 18 residues. In germline, CDR1 is MNHEY, CDR2 SMNVEV (reference sequence). Germline trimming cut 2 bases from V and 3 bases from J; bases unmatched to any gene: 9. CDR3 bases: TGTGCCAGCAGTTTAAGGAGGGGGGGGACTAGCGGGAGCTACGAGCAGTACTTC. This encodes CASSLRRGGTSGSYEQYF.

The chain employs TRBV5-1 and TRBJ1-2; D may be TRBD1 (6 bases). The CDR3 runs 15 residues. Trimming left V 7 bases short and J 7 bases short, with 23 bases between. The germline gives CDR1 SGHRS, CDR2 YFSETQ. Written as DNA, the CDR3 is TGCGCCAGCTCCGCAATCCCGGGACAAGGCGGTGGCTACACCTTC. Protein product: CASSAIPGQGGGYTF.

This clone turned up a few times. The rearrangement joins TRBV4-1 to TRBJ1-4; D perhaps matches TRBD1 (5 bases). Germline-derived CDR1 and CDR2 are MGHRA and YSYEKL. With 5 bases removed from V and 8 bases from J, the gap between germline ends came to 12 bases. The length of the CDR3 is 13 residues. CDR3 bases: TGCGCCAGCAGCGACCAGGGTCGGGAAAAACTGTTTTTT. As protein: CASSDQGREKLFF.

In DNA form, the CDR3 reads TGTGCCAGCAGCCAAGTACGAAGGGATTCACCCCTCCACTTT. Translation: CASSQVRRDSPLHF. The chain links TRBV3-1 (or the pseudogene TRBV3-2) to TRBJ1-6; D is unresolved. This CDR3 is built from 14 residues. V was trimmed by 1 base and J by 8 bases, leaving 9 bases between them. Germline CDR1 reads LGHDT; CDR2 reads YNNKEL (reference sequence).

The chain uses TRBV19 and TRBJ2-1; 8 positions agree with TRBD2. Per the germline V gene, CDR1 is LNHDA and CDR2 is SQIVND (reference sequence). CDR3 length: 15 amino acids. Trimming removed 5 bases from V and 4 bases from J; junction bases left unmatched: 7. Written as DNA, the CDR3 is TGTGCCAGTAGTCCACTAGCGGCCGGATACAATGAGCAGTTCTTC. It specifies CASSPLAAGYNEQFF.

The chain couples TRBV27 to TRBJ1-2, with 8 bases matching TRBD1. V trimming: 0 bases; J trimming: 3 bases; junction bases outside the gene matches: 0. Germline V gene data show CDR1 as MNHEY and CDR2 as SMNVEV (reference sequence). The CDR3 extends over 14 amino acids. CDR3 amino acids: CASSLSGQDYGYTF. The CDR3 DNA follows: TGTGCCAGCAGTTTATCGGGACAGGACTATGGCTACACCTTC.

The chain uses TRBV7-9 and TRBJ1-6; the D gene is possibly TRBD1 (6 bases). This CDR3 region has 14 residues. Germline V lookup: CDR1 SEHNR, CDR2 FQNEAQ (reference sequence). Trimming took off 5 bases at V and 9 bases at J, with 14 bases between the two ends. The CDR3 here is CASSARDTSSPLHF. The CDR3 DNA reads TGTGCCAGCAGCGCACGGGACACGAGTTCACCCCTCCACTTT.

The V call is TRBV12-3 or TRBV12-4, the J call TRBJ1-2, with TRBD1 matching 7 bases. V lost 8 bases, J lost 3 bases, and 3 bases stayed unmatched. This CDR3 has 12 residues. CDR3 sequence: CASVGTDYGYTF. The CDR3 coding sequence is TGTGCCAGCGTGGGGACAGACTATGGCTACACCTTC.

The genes are TRBV9 and TRBJ2-1; the D gene is possibly TRBD2 (6 bases). Germline-derived CDR1 and CDR2 are SGDLS and YYNGEE. Trimming shortened V by 0 bases and J by 6 bases, and 7 bases separated the two germline ends. The CDR3 spans 13 residues. The CDR3 nucleotides read TGTGCCAGCAGCGTAGGGGGAGGCAATGAGCAGTTCTTC. This sequence encodes CASSVGGGNEQFF.

This chain links TRBV24-1 with TRBJ1-5; D uncertain. The ends were cut back, 4 bases at V and 0 bases at J, with 15 bases in the middle. CDR3 length: 17 amino acids. The V gene's germline CDR1 is KGHDR and CDR2 SFDVKD. The CDR3 sequence: CATSDPDRLHSNQPQHF. In DNA form, the CDR3 reads TGTGCCACCAGTGACCCCGACCGCTTACATAGCAATCAGCCCCAGCATTTT.

This clone has just one count. The chain employs TRBV7-9 and TRBJ2-7, with TRBD1 matching over 9 bases. Germline assignment: CDR1 SEHNR and CDR2 FQNEAQ (reference sequence). The J segment lost 5 bases and the V segment lost 3 bases, leaving 5 bases of the junction unmatched. The CDR3 has 14 amino acids. Here the CDR3 reads CASSFITGGDEQYF. The CDR3 nucleotides read TGTGCCAGCAGCTTCATCACAGGGGGCGACGAGCAGTACTTC.

This rearrangement joins TRBV21-1 to TRBJ1-2. TRBV21-1 is marked as a pseudogene. This CDR3 is built from 15 residues. CDR3 loop: CASSPDGTVNYGYTF. The DNA for the CDR3 is TGTGCCAGCAGCCCGGACGGGACGGTTAACTATGGCTACACCTTC.

The rearrangement uses TRBV7-2 and TRBJ2-7, with 8 nucleotides matching TRBD1. The CDR3 spans 14 residues. Germline values: CDR1 SGHTA, CDR2 FQGNSA. Trimming removed 5 bases from V and 3 bases from J; junction bases left unmatched: 6. This chain's CDR3 is CASSASGTGYEQYF. The CDR3 region has the DNA TGTGCCAGCAGCGCGTCCGGGACAGGCTACGAGCAGTACTTC.

This rearrangement joins TRBV6-5 to TRBJ1-4; 9 bases map to TRBD1. The junction had 8 bases not matched to a gene; V was cut back by 4 bases and J by 8 bases. The CDR3 extends over 15 amino acids. From germline, CDR1 is MNHEY and CDR2 SVGAGI. The CDR3, as DNA: TGTGCCAGCAGTTTCCAACAGGGGGCTGGCGAAAAACTGTTTTTT. Its protein product is CASSFQQGAGEKLFF.